This T cell receptor (beta chain) was sequenced during a study of human T cells and chemical hapten exposure (dated by TCRdb to the early 2020s). Context from the whole study: For sensitization, 2% DPC in acetone was applied to a 2 cm by 2 cm area of upper inner arm skin. For TCR sequencing, blood came from over 25 alopecia patients at anywhere from one to four time points (pre-sensitization, 2, 6 and 24 weeks). Alopecia areata with under or over 50% scalp involvement, alopecia totalis and alopecia universalis were represented in the patient cohort, which was mostly female. Blood samples were taken from patients before sensitization (week 0) and at 2, 6 and about 24 weeks after DPC sensitization. Patch testing on the upper back used Finn chambers containing 0.01% DPC, with scoring done after 6 days according to International Contact Dermatitis Research Group standards. Libraries were combined into a pool for sequencing, and differences in TCR yield between samples came mainly from small differences in library volumes within the pool. Throughout the roughly 25-week study period, patients were also given weekly therapeutic DPC doses on the scalp. The study tracked peripheral blood TCR repertoire changes in vivo during primary and secondary sensitization to the hapten diphenylcyclopropenone (DPC) in alopecia patients. Broader findings and caveats from the paper: DPC sensitization did not change how many TCRs were above 1 in 1000 frequency, and no evidence was found of alterations in global repertoire structure. Expanded TCRs formed significantly more large CDR3 similarity clusters than pre-sensitization or healthy control sets, consistent with antigen-driven responses. All patients had alopecia, a presumed autoimmune disease, so their immune response might differ from that of healthy individuals. After repeated subsampling, the strength of the expansion versus patch-test correlation and the threshold at which it became significant changed. Patch test score correlated positively with the number of PT1 expanded TCRs, reaching significance at thresholds 8, 16 and 32 but not at 4.

The library was obtained by RACE. Data came from a NextSeq 500. During library preparation, unique molecular identifiers were attached to individual cDNA molecules so that TCRs could be counted in a quantitative, reproducible way. Both TCR alpha and TCR beta chains were sequenced from each blood RNA sample. The paper's processing steps were these. The median number of TCRs per sample was around 100,000, ranging from about 23,224 to 700,000. The Decombinator software suite was used to annotate V, J and CDR3 in the TCR reads. Every sample was subsampled to the same number of TCRs (28,000) for the PS versus PT1 abundance plots. Expanded TCRs were defined as absent before sensitization and observed at least eight times at the 2-week time point. Using fastp trimming at Q25 and MiXCR clonotype assembly, TCRdb reanalyzed the public sequencing data and kept in-frame beta chains. Each entry merges the rows of one CDR3 protein and shows their most common DNA and genes. The V and J calls come from TCRdb's annotation, not from the publication. The sample has around 120,000 distinct CDR3 sequences on record, roughly 13% of them singletons. Around 0.99% of the sample belongs to the ten largest clones.

This clonotype was picked up many times. There is no known antigen for this receptor. Base qualities are missing; no much larger clone stands one base away. The time point label, read with the paper, signifies: patch test 1, 2 weeks after DPC sensitization. The sample's treatment or condition label, in plain terms: therapeutic diphenylcyclopropenone sensitization with weekly scalp DPC. At each patch-test visit, blood was drawn before the patch test was applied. Patients were eligible if aged 18 to 70, diagnosed with alopecia and judged suitable for DPC therapy, and pregnant patients were excluded. Total RNA was isolated from unfractionated whole blood collected in Tempus Blood RNA tubes. CDR1 and CDR2 are drawn from the germline V gene (reference sequence): SEHNR, FQNEAQ. From cysteine to phenylalanine, the CDR3 is 14 amino acids long. Only the CDR3 DNA is retained, 42 bases long and in frame from the first base. V has 3 bases trimmed and J has 0 bases trimmed; junction bases matching no gene number 2.

The sequence was collected from a young man with alopecia areata. Some clones in this sample may be carry-over from other donors' samples. The rearranged segments are TRBV7-9 and TRBJ2-7, with 7 bases matching TRBD1. The sequencing here drew on whole blood, taken in connection with sensitization to the hapten diphenylcyclopropenone (DPC). The CDR3 region: CASSFGDSSYEQYF. The DNA sequence is given as TGTGCCAGCAGCTTTGGGGACAGCTCCTACGAGCAGTACTTC.